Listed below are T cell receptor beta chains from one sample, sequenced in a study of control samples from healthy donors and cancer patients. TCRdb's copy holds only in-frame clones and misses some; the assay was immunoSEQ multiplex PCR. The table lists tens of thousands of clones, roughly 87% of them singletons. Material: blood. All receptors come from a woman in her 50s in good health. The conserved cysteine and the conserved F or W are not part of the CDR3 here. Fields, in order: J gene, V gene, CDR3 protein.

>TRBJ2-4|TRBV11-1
ASSLRTPNIQY
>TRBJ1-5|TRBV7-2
ASSLAYQGQPQH
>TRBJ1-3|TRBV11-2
ASSSVDSGNTIY
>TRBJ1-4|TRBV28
ASSLWDRGGNEKLF
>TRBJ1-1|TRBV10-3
AISVGTTNTEAF
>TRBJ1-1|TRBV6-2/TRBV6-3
ASSYVGRPRPEAF
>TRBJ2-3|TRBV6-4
ASSPSTSIADTQY
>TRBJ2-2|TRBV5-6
ASSLNLRDTGELF
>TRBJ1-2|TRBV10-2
ASNILPGQLYGYT
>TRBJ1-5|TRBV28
ASSSWDRKYSNQPQH
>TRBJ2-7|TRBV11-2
ASSPTLGSYEQY
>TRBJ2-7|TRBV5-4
ASSLGTGGDEQY
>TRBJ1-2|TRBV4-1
ASSPPGGGYGYT